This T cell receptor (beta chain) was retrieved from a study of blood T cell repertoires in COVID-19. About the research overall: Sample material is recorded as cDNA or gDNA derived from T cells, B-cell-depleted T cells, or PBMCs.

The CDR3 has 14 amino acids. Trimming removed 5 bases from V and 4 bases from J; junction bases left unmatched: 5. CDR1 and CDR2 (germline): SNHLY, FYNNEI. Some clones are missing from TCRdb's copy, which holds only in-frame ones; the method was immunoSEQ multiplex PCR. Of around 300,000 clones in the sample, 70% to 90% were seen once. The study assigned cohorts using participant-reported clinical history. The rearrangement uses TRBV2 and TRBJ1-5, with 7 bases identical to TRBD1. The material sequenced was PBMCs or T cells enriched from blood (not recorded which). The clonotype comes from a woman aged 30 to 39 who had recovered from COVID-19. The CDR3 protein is CASSLQTGNQPQHF. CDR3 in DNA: TGTGCCAGCAGTCTCCAGACAGGGAATCAGCCCCAGCATTTT.